Following are 23 T cell receptor beta chains from one sample sequenced in a study of blood T cell repertoires in COVID-19. Measured with immunoSEQ multiplex PCR; TCRdb has only the in-frame clones, and not every one. This sample has roughly 700,000 clones, with just under 90% found just once. Specimen: peripheral blood. Every receptor here comes from a woman under 30 with acute or convalescent COVID-19.

V usage is TRBV10-2 and J usage is TRBJ1-5, with D unclear. Germline V gene data show CDR1 as WSHSY and CDR2 as SAAADI. The ends were cut back, 4 bases at V and 0 bases at J, with 7 bases in the middle. The CDR3 contains 14 residues. The CDR3 protein is CASSGSYSNQPQHF. CDR3 bases: TGCGCCAGCAGTGGTTCCTATAGCAATCAGCCCCAGCATTTT.

V and J are TRBV4-3 and TRBJ1-2, with 9 nucleotides matching TRBD1. This CDR3 contains 13 residues. Germline V CDR1 and CDR2: LGHNA, YSLEER. V dropped 5 bases and J dropped 8; count of bases not matched to a gene: 6. CDR3 in DNA: TGCGCCAGCAGCACCCGGGACAGGGAAGGCTACACCTTC. This translates into CASSTRDREGYTF.

The chain has TRBV6-6 and TRBJ1-5; a possible D gene is TRBD1 (6 bases). This CDR3 is 18 amino acids long. Trimming took 5 bases from V and 7 from J, leaving 27 bases between them. CDR1 MNHNY and CDR2 SVGAGI come from the germline V gene (reference sequence). The CDR3 region is CASSPDPFGTTQGQPQHF. As DNA, the CDR3 is TGTGCCAGCAGTCCCGACCCATTTGGGACAACGCAAGGCCAGCCCCAGCATTTT.

The chain carries TRBV4-3 and TRBJ2-3; 8 nucleotides line up with TRBD2. Trimming cost V 0 bases and J 4 bases; bases outside gene matches: 9. This CDR3 is built from 17 residues. Looked up from germline, CDR1 is LGHNA and CDR2 is YSLEER. The CDR3 is CASSQEWLTGGADTQYF. The CDR3 DNA reads TGCGCCAGCAGCCAAGAATGGTTGACGGGGGGGGCAGATACGCAGTATTTT.

The chain is built from TRBV19 and TRBJ1-2; D is ambiguous. Between the trimmed V and J ends, which lost 3 bases and 6 bases, there was a span of 11 bases. Germline-derived CDR1 and CDR2 are LNHDA and SQIVND (reference sequence). The CDR3 runs 13 residues. CDR3 DNA: TGTGCCAGTAGTATGGCCGGGATCGATGGCTACACCTTC. It specifies CASSMAGIDGYTF.

Of note for this clone: Different DNA sequences within this sample yield the same CDR3. The gene calls are TRBV19 and TRBJ2-1, with D tentatively TRBD1 (6 bases). V gave up 5 bases and J gave up 4 bases, with 9 bases separating them. Germline CDR1 reads LNHDA; CDR2 reads SQIVND (reference sequence). The CDR3 has 13 residues. Here the CDR3 reads CASSQDSYNEQFF. Here the CDR3 DNA reads TGTGCCAGTAGTCAGGACAGTTACAATGAGCAGTTCTTC.

V and J are TRBV7-8 and TRBJ2-1; 11 positions match TRBD2. J lost 0 bases, V lost 4 bases, and 14 bases had no gene match. Per the germline V gene, CDR1 is SGHVS and CDR2 is FQNEAQ. This CDR3 has 20 residues. The CDR3 region has the DNA TGTGCCAGCAGCTCGATACGGGCTAGCGGGGGGCCGAGCTCCTACAATGAGCAGTTCTTC. Its protein is CASSSIRASGGPSSYNEQFF.

This clone has a handful of counts. The chain couples TRBV7-2 to TRBJ1-2; 9 bases are a match to TRBD1. The CDR3 consists of 14 residues. Looked up from germline, CDR1 is SGHTA and CDR2 is FQGNSA. V dropped 3 bases and J dropped 7; count of bases not matched to a gene: 6. Here the CDR3 DNA reads TGTGCCAGCAGCTTCCGAACAGGGGGCCTTGGCTACACCTTC. Amino acid sequence: CASSFRTGGLGYTF.

The rearrangement uses TRBV27 and TRBJ1-5; D is uncertain. This CDR3 region has 14 residues. Germline V CDR1 and CDR2: MNHEY, SMNVEV (reference sequence). The ends were cut back, 5 bases at V and 0 bases at J, with 8 bases in the middle. This chain's CDR3 is CASSRGFSNQPQHF. CDR3 sequence (DNA): TGTGCCAGCAGTCGAGGGTTTAGCAATCAGCCCCAGCATTTT.

The chain combines TRBV27 with TRBJ1-4, with D tentatively TRBD1 (5 bases). The CDR3 loop spans 14 amino acids. With 2 bases removed from V and 8 bases from J, the gap between germline ends came to 12 bases. CDR1 and CDR2 from the germline V gene are MNHEY and SMNVEV (reference sequence). The CDR3 region has the DNA TGTGCCAGCAGTTTACGGGGGACTGTCGAAAAACTGTTTTTT. Amino acid sequence: CASSLRGTVEKLFF.

The CDR3 spells CAGGGTGYYNEQFF. CDR3 coding DNA: TGTGCCGGAGGTGGGACAGGGTATTATAATGAGCAGTTCTTC. The rearrangement links TRBV6-5 to TRBJ2-1; 9 bases are shared with TRBD1. J gave up 7 bases and V 11 bases, and 12 bases lay outside the gene matches. The CDR3 has 14 residues. In germline, CDR1 is MNHEY, CDR2 SVGAGI.

V usage is TRBV9 and J usage is TRBJ2-7, with 12 positions matching TRBD1. In germline, CDR1 is SGDLS, CDR2 YYNGEE. V dropped 4 bases and J dropped 6; count of bases not matched to a gene: 5. The CDR3 sequence is 14 residues long. CDR3 loop: CASSPGQGAFEQYF. The CDR3 nucleotides are TGTGCCAGCAGCCCGGGACAGGGGGCTTTCGAGCAGTACTTC.

This chain links TRBV12-3 or TRBV12-4 with TRBJ2-7, with a tentative D call TRBD2 (6 bases). This CDR3 comprises 11 residues. The germline V and J ends were trimmed by 5 bases and 9 bases, with 11 bases remaining between them. This chain's CDR3 is CASSPGRGQYF. In DNA, the CDR3 is TGTGCCAGCAGTCCGGGGCGGGGGCAGTACTTC.

This chain links TRBV5-4 with TRBJ1-2, with 9 bases identical to TRBD1. Trimming at V came to 2 bases and at J to 8 bases, leaving 1 base not matched to a gene. This CDR3 has 12 residues. Germline V CDR1 and CDR2: SGHNT, YYREEE (reference sequence). The CDR3 region is CASSFGTGGYTF. CDR3 nucleotide sequence: TGTGCCAGCAGCTTCGGGACAGGGGGCTACACCTTC.

The V and J genes are TRBV2 and TRBJ1-2; tentatively, D is TRBD1 (6 bases). Trimming shortened V by 8 bases and J by 7 bases, and 29 bases separated the two germline ends. Germline V gives CDR1 SNHLY, CDR2 FYNNEI. The CDR3 totals 17 residues. CDR3 residues: CASGDNWGYPHRSGYTF. The CDR3 DNA reads TGTGCCAGCGGGGACAATTGGGGGTACCCTCACCGGAGTGGCTACACCTTC. Full variable domain (rest looked up from reference TRBV2 and TRBJ1-2): EPEVTQTPSHQVTQMGQEVILRCVPISNHLYFYWYRQILGQKVEFLVSFYNNEISEKSEIFDDQFSVERPDGSNFTLKIRSTKLEDSAMYFCASGDNWGYPHRSGYTFGSGTRLTVV.

Remarks on this clone: The sample contains more than one DNA sequence encoding this CDR3. This chain uses TRBV4-3 with TRBJ2-3; D gene uncertain. This CDR3 is built from 15 residues. V was trimmed by 0 bases and J by 1 base, leaving 8 bases between them. Germline CDR1 reads LGHNA; CDR2 reads YSLEER. The CDR3 nucleotides read TGCGCCAGCAGCCAAGATTGGCAGGGCACAGATACGCAGTATTTT. Translating it yields CASSQDWQGTDTQYF.

This clone appeared a few times. This chain links TRBV21-1 with TRBJ2-5; TRBD1 was called by the table and not checked on the DNA. TRBV21-1 is marked as a pseudogene. The CDR3 contains 13 residues. The CDR3 is CASSPGQQETQYF. The CDR3 bases are TGTGCCAGCAGCCCCGGACAGCAAGAGACCCAGTACTTC.

The rearrangement uses TRBV29-1 and TRBJ1-2; 7 nucleotides line up with TRBD1. The CDR3 spans 14 residues. The germline V gene has CDR1 SQVTM and CDR2 ANQGSEA. The V gene end was trimmed by 2 bases and the J gene end by 5 bases; junction bases not matched to a gene: 8. The CDR3: CSVEKGARDYGYTF. CDR3 in DNA: TGCAGCGTTGAAAAGGGGGCGCGCGATTATGGCTACACCTTC.

The V call is TRBV13, the J call TRBJ2-7, with D tentatively TRBD1 (5 bases). V dropped 4 bases and J dropped 7 bases, with 20 bases sitting between them. The CDR3 runs to 15 residues. Germline lookup yields CDR1 PRHDT and CDR2 FYEKMQ (reference sequence). CDR3 amino acids: CASSSTLLGVMEQYF. For the CDR3, the DNA is TGTGCCAGCAGCTCGACCCTCCTAGGGGTAATGGAGCAGTACTTC.

The gene calls are TRBV9 and TRBJ2-1, with D possibly TRBD2 on 6 matching bases. Germline values: CDR1 SGDLS, CDR2 YYNGEE. Trimming left V 4 bases short and J 7 bases short, with 21 bases between. The CDR3 has 16 amino acids. Here the CDR3 DNA reads TGTGCCAGCAGCTCCAACAGGCAAGTTGGGGGGAATGAGCAGTTCTTC. This encodes CASSSNRQVGGNEQFF.

The chain employs TRBV5-1 and TRBJ2-3; TRBD1 matches 9 bases. Trimming removed 4 bases from V and 3 bases from J; junction bases left unmatched: 9. Germline CDR1 is SGHRS and CDR2 is YFSETQ. There are 16 residues in the CDR3. This CDR3 is CASSIRNRGLTDTQYF. In DNA, the CDR3 is TGCGCCAGCAGCATACGAAACAGGGGGCTGACAGATACGCAGTATTTT.

The gene calls are TRBV3-1 (or the pseudogene TRBV3-2) and TRBJ2-7; D remains unclear. This CDR3 region has 16 residues. Trimming shortened V by 0 bases and J by 5 bases, and 17 bases separated the two germline ends. The V gene's germline CDR1 is LGHDT and CDR2 YNNKEL (reference sequence). CDR3: CASSQDGVLVYDEQYF. CDR3 DNA: TGTGCCAGCAGCCAAGATGGAGTGCTGGTTTACGACGAGCAGTACTTC.

This clone was seen just once. The chain links TRBV9 to TRBJ2-3, with 9 bases identical to TRBD1. This CDR3 region has 15 residues. Trimming took 4 bases from V and 2 from J; bases not matched to a gene: 5. Per germline, CDR1 SGDLS and CDR2 YYNGEE. The CDR3 reads CASSTWDRATDTQYF. The CDR3 nucleotides are TGTGCCAGCAGCACCTGGGACAGGGCCACAGATACGCAGTATTTT.